This T cell receptor (beta chain) was recorded in a study of T cell responses to AZD1222 COVID-19 vaccine. Across the whole study: Pooling of second doses given at about 4 or about 12 weeks was done. Overall study findings and caveats: Possibly, clonal diversity was underestimated; donors were largely white British and included more females. Dominant CD4 TCR responses targeted spike regions 160-218 and 743-854. Only after the peak T cell response were repertoires sampled.

The CDR3 has 13 amino acids. Germline-derived CDR1 and CDR2 are SGHRS and YFSETQ. V was trimmed by 7 bases and J by 0 bases, leaving 10 bases between them. Note on this clone: The antigen remains unidentified.

Data came from immunoSEQ multiplex PCR; TCRdb stores just in-frame clones and leaves some out. Of about 110,000 clones in the sample, approximately 88% were seen once. This receptor was taken from an adult in good health. Material: peripheral blood, obtained on day 0 of AZD1222 vaccination. The gene calls are TRBV5-1 and TRBJ1-1; unclear D gene. The CDR3 loop reads CASCLDMNTEAFF. CDR3 bases: TGCGCCAGCTGCCTAGACATGAACACTGAAGCTTTCTTT.